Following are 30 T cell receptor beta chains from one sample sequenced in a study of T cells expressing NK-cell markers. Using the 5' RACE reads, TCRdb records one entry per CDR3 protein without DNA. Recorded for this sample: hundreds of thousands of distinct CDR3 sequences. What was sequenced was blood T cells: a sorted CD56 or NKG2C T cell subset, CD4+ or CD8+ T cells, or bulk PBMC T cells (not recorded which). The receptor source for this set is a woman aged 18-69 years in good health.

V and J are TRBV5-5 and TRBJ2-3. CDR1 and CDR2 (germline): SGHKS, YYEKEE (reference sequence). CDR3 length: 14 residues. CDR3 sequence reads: CASSLGGTGDTQYF.

CDR3 region: CASSPLLEVDTQYF. The rearrangement links TRBV11-2 to TRBJ2-3; TCRdb's D call, TRBD1, is unchecked because there is no DNA. This CDR3 contains 14 residues. Germline lookup yields CDR1 SGHAT and CDR2 FQNNGV.

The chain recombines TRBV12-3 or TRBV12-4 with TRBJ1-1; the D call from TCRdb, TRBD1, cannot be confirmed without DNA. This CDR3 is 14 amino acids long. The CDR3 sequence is CASSPRTGNTEAFF.

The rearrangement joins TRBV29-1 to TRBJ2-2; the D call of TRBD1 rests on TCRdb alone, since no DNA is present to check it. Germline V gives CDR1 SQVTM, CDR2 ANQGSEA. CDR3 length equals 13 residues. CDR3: CSGAGHYTGELFF.

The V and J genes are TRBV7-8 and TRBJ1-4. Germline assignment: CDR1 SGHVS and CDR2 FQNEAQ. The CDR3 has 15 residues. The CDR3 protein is CASSLEVGLNEKLFF.

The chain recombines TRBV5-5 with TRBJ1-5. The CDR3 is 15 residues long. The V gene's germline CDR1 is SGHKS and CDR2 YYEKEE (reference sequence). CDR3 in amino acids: CASSPDLNSNQPQHF.

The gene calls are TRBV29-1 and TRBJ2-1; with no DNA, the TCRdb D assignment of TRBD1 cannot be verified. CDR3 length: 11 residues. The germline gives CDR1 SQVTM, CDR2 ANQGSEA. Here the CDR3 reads CSVPRGSEQFF.

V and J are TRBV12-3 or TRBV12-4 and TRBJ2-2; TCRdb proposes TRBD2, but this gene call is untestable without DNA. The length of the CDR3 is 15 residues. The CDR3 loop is CASREGLARAGELFF.

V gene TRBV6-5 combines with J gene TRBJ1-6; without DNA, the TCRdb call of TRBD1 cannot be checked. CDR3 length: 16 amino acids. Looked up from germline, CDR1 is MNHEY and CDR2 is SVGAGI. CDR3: CASSYGTGADNSPLHF.

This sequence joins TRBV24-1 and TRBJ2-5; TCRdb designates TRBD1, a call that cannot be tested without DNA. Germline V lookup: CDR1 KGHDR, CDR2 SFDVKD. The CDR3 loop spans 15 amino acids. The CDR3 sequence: CATSAAGTGRETQYF.

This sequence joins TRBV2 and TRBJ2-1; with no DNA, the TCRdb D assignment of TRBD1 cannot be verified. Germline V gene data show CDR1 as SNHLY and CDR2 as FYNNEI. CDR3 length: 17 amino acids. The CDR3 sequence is CASSEALGESSYNEQFF.

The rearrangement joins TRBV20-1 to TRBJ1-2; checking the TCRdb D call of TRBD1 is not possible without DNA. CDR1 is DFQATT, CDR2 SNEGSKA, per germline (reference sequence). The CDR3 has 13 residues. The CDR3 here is CSARVPGASGYTF.

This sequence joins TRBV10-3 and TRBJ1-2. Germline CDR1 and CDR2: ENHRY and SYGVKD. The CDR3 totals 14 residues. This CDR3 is CAISEGSIPYGYTF.

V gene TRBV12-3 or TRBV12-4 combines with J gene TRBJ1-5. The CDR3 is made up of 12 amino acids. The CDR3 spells CASSLKGQPQHF.

This CDR3 reads CASRGLRQGPGANVLTF. The chain couples TRBV7-2 to TRBJ2-6; TCRdb gives TRBD2 as the D gene, but with no DNA this cannot be confirmed. The CDR3 loop spans 17 amino acids. Germline values: CDR1 SGHTA, CDR2 FQGNSA.

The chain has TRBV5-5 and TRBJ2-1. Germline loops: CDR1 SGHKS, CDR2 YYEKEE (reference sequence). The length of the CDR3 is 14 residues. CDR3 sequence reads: CASSQQGSYNEQFF.

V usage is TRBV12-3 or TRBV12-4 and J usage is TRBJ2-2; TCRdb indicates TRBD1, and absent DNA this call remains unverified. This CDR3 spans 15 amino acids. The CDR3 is CASSGQGELTGELFF.

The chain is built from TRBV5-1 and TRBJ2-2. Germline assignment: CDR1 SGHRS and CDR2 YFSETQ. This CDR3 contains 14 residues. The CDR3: CASSTGLVAGELFF.

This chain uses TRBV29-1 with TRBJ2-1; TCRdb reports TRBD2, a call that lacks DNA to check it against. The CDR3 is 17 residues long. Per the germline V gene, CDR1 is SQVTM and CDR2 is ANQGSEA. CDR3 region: CSVEPSSLAGGGSEQFF.

CDR3 amino acids: CASRTVAGDTQYF. V usage is TRBV12-3 or TRBV12-4 and J usage is TRBJ2-3; TCRdb's D gene call, TRBD2, goes unchecked for lack of DNA. This CDR3 has 13 amino acids.

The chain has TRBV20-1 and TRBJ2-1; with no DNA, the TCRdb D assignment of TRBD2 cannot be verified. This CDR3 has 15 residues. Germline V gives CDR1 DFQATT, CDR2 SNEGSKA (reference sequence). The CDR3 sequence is CSATLTSGGANEQFF.

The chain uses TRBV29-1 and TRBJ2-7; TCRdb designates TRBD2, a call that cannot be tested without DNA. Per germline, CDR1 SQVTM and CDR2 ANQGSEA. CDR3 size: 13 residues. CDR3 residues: CSVLGLSDYEQYF.

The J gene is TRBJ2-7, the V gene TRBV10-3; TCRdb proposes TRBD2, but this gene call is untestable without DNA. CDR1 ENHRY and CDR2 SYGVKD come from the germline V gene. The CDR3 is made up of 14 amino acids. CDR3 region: CAISEPERSYEQYF.

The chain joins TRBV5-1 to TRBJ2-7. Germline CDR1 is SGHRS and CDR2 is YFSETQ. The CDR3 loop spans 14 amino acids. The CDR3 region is CASSLAPSFYEQYF.

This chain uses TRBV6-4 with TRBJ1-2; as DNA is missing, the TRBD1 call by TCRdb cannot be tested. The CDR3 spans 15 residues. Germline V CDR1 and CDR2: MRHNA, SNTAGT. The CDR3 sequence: CASSDNLGHTGGYTF.

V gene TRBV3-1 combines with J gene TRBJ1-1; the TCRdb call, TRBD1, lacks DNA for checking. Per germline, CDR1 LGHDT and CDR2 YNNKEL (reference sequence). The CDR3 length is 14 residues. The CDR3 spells CASSANGRGTEAFF.

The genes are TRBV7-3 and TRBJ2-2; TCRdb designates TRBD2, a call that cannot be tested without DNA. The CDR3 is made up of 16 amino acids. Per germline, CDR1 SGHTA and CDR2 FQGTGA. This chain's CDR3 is CASSPRGGRNTGELFF. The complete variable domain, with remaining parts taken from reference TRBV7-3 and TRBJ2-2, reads GAGVSQTPSNKVTEKGKYVELRCDPISGHTALYWYRQSLGQGPEFLIYFQGTGAADDSGLPNDRFFAVRPEGSVSTLKIQRTERGDSAVYLCASSPRGGRNTGELFFGEGSRLTVL.

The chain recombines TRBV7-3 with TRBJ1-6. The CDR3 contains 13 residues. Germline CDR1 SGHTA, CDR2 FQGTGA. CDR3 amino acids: CASSDGGVSPLHF.

The chain's CDR3 is CASSLGFAGSGTEAFF. The rearrangement links TRBV12-3 or TRBV12-4 to TRBJ1-1; TCRdb proposes TRBD1, but this gene call is untestable without DNA. The CDR3 sequence is 16 residues long.

The CDR3: CASGLGWRWEFSGYNEQFF. V gene TRBV12-5 combines with J gene TRBJ2-1. Per the germline V gene, CDR1 is LGHNT and CDR2 is FRNRAP. This CDR3 has 19 residues.